This T cell receptor (beta chain) was sequenced during a study of control samples from healthy donors and cancer patients. Trimming removed 2 bases from V and 0 bases from J, with 10 bases in between. The CDR3 totals 14 residues. Germline-derived CDR1 and CDR2 are GTSNPN and SVGIG (reference sequence). Assay used: immunoSEQ multiplex PCR; TCRdb lists only in-frame clones, some missing. The profile shows tens of thousands of clones, 82% of them singletons. The sequence derives from a man between 60 and 75 years old with colorectal cancer. Sequenced: PBMCs. This chain links TRBV30 with TRBJ1-1; D is ambiguous. CDR3 in amino acids: CAWSQTPMNTEAFF. Here the CDR3 DNA reads TGTGCCTGGAGTCAAACACCGATGAACACTGAAGCTTTCTTT.